One T cell receptor (beta chain) is described in this entry. The sample holds a few counts of this clone. A much larger clonotype is one base distant, so this may be a read error. Total RNA from at least 8,000 sorted tetramer+ CD8 T cells was reverse transcribed into cDNA for TCR profiling. PCR amplification of CDR3 regions used primers annealing to V and J regions and added unique molecular identifiers so that templates could be tracked. Profiling of the TCRalpha and TCRbeta chains was done on the immunoSEQ platform, including the sequencing and error-correction standards of that platform. In the source study's methods: Clonal copy numbers were corrected for sequencing and PCR errors, and CDR3s were defined per IMGT conventions. Only productive rearrangements were analyzed, using immunoSEQ Analyzer versions 2.0 and 3.0, with gene-pairing frequencies processed further in Microsoft Excel. Circos plots were used to visualize V-J pairings, and MEME plus a custom motifSearch program were used to find CDR3 motifs. The OLGA algorithm was used to calculate the probability of generation of TCR sequences. A clonotype seen at both visits was called persistent, a clonotype seen only at the acute visit was called nonpersistent, and a clonotype seen only at convalescence was called de novo. A public TCR was defined as an amino acid clonotype used by more than one donor. TCRdb retrieved this table from immuneACCESS and kept in-frame rearrangements only. Not all clones are present; in checked studies, unresolved V genes account for under half, and no reason is known for the remainder. V, J and clone size were drawn from that table, and D and trimming were deduced from the DNA. The sample table lists about 1,400 clones, approximately 25% of them with a count of one. The ten top clones hold more than 30% of the sample.

This entry belongs to a study of blood T cell repertoires in acute mononucleosis (dated by TCRdb to between 2020 and 2021). A note on the overall study: Convalescent samples, which represented the memory response, were taken 5 to 8 months after the acute presentation. A mean blood EBV load of 3.8 log10 genome copies per million B cells was observed during acute infection, and a mean blood EBV load of about 2.5 was observed at convalescence.

The sample's time point, from its label and the paper: convalescence about 6 months (5-8 months) after acute presentation (visit 7). The study tracked CD8 T cell responses to two immunodominant EBV epitopes, BRLF1 109 (YVL-BR) and BMLF1 280 (GLC-BM), over primary infection. Primary EBV infection was indicated by a positive serum heterophile antibody test and EBV viral capsid antigen-specific IgM. As a first step, magnetic positive selection (MACS) was used to enrich total CD8 T cells from the PBMCs. Live CD3+ CD8+ tetramer+ cells were sorted on a FACSAria III to over 85% purity. A PE-conjugated tetramer loaded with the BRLF1 109-117 peptide was used to sort the cells. Directly ex vivo after tetramer sorting, the TCR repertoires of EBV epitope-specific CD8 T cells were deep-sequenced at acute infection and at convalescence. The donors were three individuals between roughly 18 and 30 years old who had clinical acute infectious mononucleosis and laboratory evidence of primary EBV infection. Heparinized peripheral blood was collected when donors presented clinically with mononucleosis symptoms and again about 6 months afterward. PBMCs were isolated by Ficoll-Paque density gradient centrifugation.

The full study reports these points: Just about 9% of the unique acute clonotypes remained in convalescence, but these persisting clonotypes accounted for most of the response, and new, diverse de novo clonotypes seemingly replaced the other acute clonotypes. In TCR repertoire selection for BRLF1 (YVL-BR), TCRalpha CDR3 motifs took on a dominant role, whereas TCRbeta played only a minimal one. With only a few donors in the cohort, group averages were based on very few individuals. Low acute-to-convalescent clonotype overlap might partly reflect sampling error, because only a fraction of each donor's blood was analyzed.

This receptor was taken from a young woman with infectious mononucleosis caused by EBV. The sequencing used EBV YVL epitope tetramer+ CD8+ T cells sorted from PBMCs, collected during convalescence from infectious mononucleosis. Per the publication, the cell subset or site label means: CD8 T cells binding a tetramer with EBV BRLF1 109-117 peptide (YVL-BR).

The nucleotides are TGTGCCAGCAGTGCCCTACTTGGGTCAGCGTCGACGCAGTATTTT. It specifies CASSALLGSASTQYF. The chain is made from TRBV7-6 and TRBJ2-3; no D segment can be confidently identified. CDR1 SGHVS and CDR2 FNYEAQ are derived from the germline V gene. The CDR3 starts with the cysteine, ends with the phenylalanine, and has 15 residues. The only DNA kept is the CDR3, 45 bases in frame from the first base. Deletion took 6 bases off V and 9 bases off J, with a span of 22 bases between the germline ends.